This T cell receptor (beta chain) was documented in a study of blood T cell repertoires in COVID-19. Libraries were prepared by immunoSEQ multiplex PCR; TCRdb keeps only in-frame clonotypes and omits some of them. The table shows approximately 220,000 clones, with 88% occurring only once. V lost 4 bases to trimming and J lost 4 bases, with 12 bases between them. This CDR3 is 14 amino acids long. From germline, CDR1 is LNHDA and CDR2 SQIVND (reference sequence). The J gene is TRBJ2-3, the V gene TRBV19, with D tentatively TRBD2 (5 bases). The sequencing input was PBMCs or T cells enriched from blood (not recorded which). This receptor was identified in a woman younger than 45 who had recovered from COVID-19. Here the CDR3 DNA reads TGTGCCAGTAGTACGGCCGGGGAGCCAGATACGCAGTATTTT. The encoded protein is CASSTAGEPDTQYF. Combining the CDR3 with reference TRBV19 and TRBJ2-3 gives the whole variable domain DGGITQSPKYLFRKEGQNVTLSCEQNLNHDAMYWYRQDPGQGLRLIYYSQIVNDFQKGDIAEGYSVSREKKESFPLTVTSAQKNPTAFYLCASSTAGEPDTQYFGPGTRLTVL.